Included here is one T cell receptor (beta chain) sequence, with context. The antigen is not known. The sample comes from a study of T cell responses to AZD1222 COVID-19 vaccine. Notes on the study in general: Of the AZD1222 recipients, only five to seven were seropositive at baseline. Donors, mostly white British, included more females; clonal diversity was possibly underestimated.

Only in-frame clones appear in the TCRdb table, and some are missing; sequencing was by immunoSEQ multiplex PCR. The sample records 100,000 to 150,000 clones, around nine tenths being singletons. Sequences were derived from peripheral blood, sampled on day 0 of AZD1222 vaccination. This TCR derives from an adult in good health.

The CDR3 here is CASSLAGENTEAFF. CDR3 DNA: TGCGCCAGCAGCTTGGCAGGAGAGAACACTGAAGCTTTCTTT. This chain uses TRBV5-1 with TRBJ1-1; D unclear. The germline V and J ends were trimmed by 0 bases and 1 base, with 7 bases remaining between them. Germline-derived CDR1 and CDR2 are SGHRS and YFSETQ. This CDR3 comprises 14 residues.